Each of the 13 T cell receptor beta chains below was sequenced from the same sample in a study of blood T cells in healthy people across ages. Primed by a sample-barcoded 5' primer and a J-beta primer mix, a second PCR proceeded for 7 to 11 cycles. TCRdb itself ran the 5' RACE reads through MiXCR, one entry per CDR3 protein. The repertoire holds about 1.8 million distinct CDR3 sequences, with just under 50% as singletons. Source material: blood. The origin of the receptors is a woman in her thirties or forties in good health.

J is TRBJ2-1 and V is TRBV11-1; no clear D gene. The CDR3 is 14 residues long. CDR1 is SGHAT and CDR2 is FQDESV in the germline V gene (reference sequence). Trimming stripped 1 base from V and 3 bases from J, with 7 bases between. CDR3 DNA: TGTGCCAGCAGCTTAGGGCCGAACTACAATGAGCAGTTCTTC. Translation: CASSLGPNYNEQFF.

This clonotype was seen a few times. CDR3 loop: CASSSMDRGEETQYF. In DNA, the CDR3 is TGTGCCAGCAGCTCCATGGACAGGGGGGAAGAGACCCAGTACTTC. The chain combines TRBV6-2 or TRBV6-3 with TRBJ2-5; 10 positions agree with TRBD1. The CDR3 is 15 amino acids. The junction had 7 bases not matched to a gene; V was cut back by 6 bases and J by 3 bases. Per germline, CDR1 MNHEY and CDR2 SVGEGT.

The J gene is TRBJ2-4, the V gene TRBV7-2, with D perhaps matching TRBD1 (5 bases). Germline assignment: CDR1 SGHTA and CDR2 FQGNSA. The CDR3 is 19 residues long. Trimming pared 5 bases from V and 0 bases from J, leaving 23 bases between. CDR3 region: CASSPSPDSLLLAKNIQYF. The CDR3 nucleotides are TGTGCCAGCAGCCCAAGCCCCGACAGTTTATTACTAGCCAAAAACATTCAGTACTTC.

This clonotype was counted once. The chain recombines TRBV20-1 with TRBJ1-1; 7 bases are a match to TRBD1. V lost 8 bases to trimming and J lost 4 bases; unmatched junction nucleotides: 13. This CDR3 spans 14 amino acids. CDR1 is DFQATT, CDR2 SNEGSKA, per germline (reference sequence). CDR3 in amino acids: CSFRFRGAVTEAFF. The CDR3 DNA reads as TGCAGTTTCCGCTTCAGGGGGGCCGTCACTGAAGCTTTCTTT.

The chain has TRBV27 and TRBJ1-5, with a possible D match to TRBD1 (6 bases). The V gene's germline CDR1 is MNHEY and CDR2 SMNVEV (reference sequence). CDR3 length equals 13 residues. V was clipped by 4 bases and J by 7 bases, with 11 bases between them. CDR3 nucleotides: TGTGCCAGCAGTTCACGGGACAACCAGCCCCAGCATTTT. Translated, it gives CASSSRDNQPQHF.

The chain recombines TRBV6-5 with TRBJ2-3; possibly TRBD1 or TRBD2 for D (6 bases each). V lost 6 bases, J lost 2 bases, and 15 bases lay in between. The germline gives CDR1 MNHEY, CDR2 SVGAGI. This CDR3 has 15 amino acids. CDR3 coding DNA: TGTGCCAGCAGGGGGGGCAGGGGAAACACAGATACGCAGTATTTT. Encoded protein: CASRGGRGNTDTQYF.

The rearrangement links TRBV4-3 to TRBJ2-2; the D is unclear. This CDR3 contains 17 residues. V lost 4 bases, J lost 0 bases, and 15 bases lay in between. Germline values: CDR1 LGHNA, CDR2 YSLEER. CDR3 in DNA: TGCGCCAGCAGCCCGCGACCTATTCAAGCGAACACCGGGGAGCTGTTTTTT. Translation gives CASSPRPIQANTGELFF.

The rearrangement links TRBV7-9 to TRBJ2-2; 10 bases align to TRBD1. This CDR3 has 15 amino acids. After removal of 7 bases from V and 6 bases from J, the junction contained 8 bases not matched to a gene. The germline V gene encodes CDR1 SEHNR and CDR2 FQNEAQ (reference sequence). The CDR3 loop is CASNNRDRGSGELFF. The CDR3 DNA is TGTGCCAGCAACAACCGGGACAGGGGTTCCGGGGAGCTGTTTTTT.

The chain recombines TRBV29-1 with TRBJ2-2, with D tentatively TRBD1 (6 bases). Per germline, CDR1 SQVTM and CDR2 ANQGSEA. The V end lost 7 bases, the J end lost 2 bases, and 14 bases lay between the germline ends. The CDR3 has 14 residues. The CDR3 bases are TGCAGCGGATCCGGACAGCTCAACACCGGGGAGCTGTTTTTT. Protein sequence: CSGSGQLNTGELFF.

This clonotype came up once. The J gene is TRBJ2-1, the V gene TRBV6-2 or TRBV6-3; D not certain. The CDR3 is 13 amino acids. Between the trimmed V and J ends, which lost 2 bases and 8 bases, there was a span of 10 bases. CDR1 is MNHEY, CDR2 SVGEGT, per germline. The CDR3 is CASSYGSWDEQFF. The CDR3 region has the DNA TGTGCCAGCAGTTACGGGTCTTGGGATGAGCAGTTCTTC.

V and J are TRBV5-1 and TRBJ2-3, with D possibly being TRBD1 or TRBD2 (5 bases each). The germline gives CDR1 SGHRS, CDR2 YFSETQ. Deletions cut 3 bases from V and 3 bases from J, with 17 bases between. The length of the CDR3 is 16 residues. The CDR3 loop is CASSSLDGAPTDTQYF. The CDR3 region has the DNA TGCGCCAGCAGCTCACTAGACGGGGCTCCAACAGATACGCAGTATTTT.

This chain connects TRBV7-2 to TRBJ2-1; D unresolved. The ends were cut back, 5 bases at V and 6 bases at J, with 11 bases in the middle. Germline V CDR1 and CDR2: SGHTA, FQGNSA. The CDR3 extends over 13 amino acids. DNA of the CDR3: TGTGCCAGCAGCCCCCTGACGCCCAATGAGCAGTTCTTC. It translates to CASSPLTPNEQFF.

The rearrangement links TRBV20-1 to TRBJ2-7, with unresolved D. From germline, CDR1 is DFQATT and CDR2 SNEGSKA (reference sequence). Trimming stripped 0 bases from V and 4 bases from J, with 10 bases between. The length of the CDR3 is 13 residues. The CDR3 sequence: CSARDRIGYEQYF. In DNA, the CDR3 is TGCAGTGCTAGAGATCGAATCGGTTACGAGCAGTACTTC.